The present T cell receptor beta chain was sequenced within a study of identifying expanded T cells in peripheral blood. Notes on the study in general: Over about two and four weeks, about 16 and 19 clones changed, versus approximately 1.2 between replicates.

The repertoire was sequenced with immunoSEQ multiplex PCR; TCRdb's copy has only in-frame clones and lacks some. Among approximately 92,000 clones listed, roughly 84% were seen once. In its sample, this clone was seen once. Its antigen is not identified. Collection occurred without any documented infections or immune events in donors. The CDR3 length is 15 residues. Germline V gene lookup returns CDR1 ENHRY and CDR2 SYGVKD. V was shortened by 0 bases and J by 7 bases, with 10 bases between the two germline ends. The genes are TRBV10-3 and TRBJ1-6; D remains ambiguous. Sequencing used blood. The source of this sequence is a person aged 18 to 75 in good health. The CDR3 is CAISESGRPNSPLHF. CDR3 DNA sequence: TGTGCCATCAGTGAGTCGGGAAGGCCAAATTCACCCCTCCACTTT.